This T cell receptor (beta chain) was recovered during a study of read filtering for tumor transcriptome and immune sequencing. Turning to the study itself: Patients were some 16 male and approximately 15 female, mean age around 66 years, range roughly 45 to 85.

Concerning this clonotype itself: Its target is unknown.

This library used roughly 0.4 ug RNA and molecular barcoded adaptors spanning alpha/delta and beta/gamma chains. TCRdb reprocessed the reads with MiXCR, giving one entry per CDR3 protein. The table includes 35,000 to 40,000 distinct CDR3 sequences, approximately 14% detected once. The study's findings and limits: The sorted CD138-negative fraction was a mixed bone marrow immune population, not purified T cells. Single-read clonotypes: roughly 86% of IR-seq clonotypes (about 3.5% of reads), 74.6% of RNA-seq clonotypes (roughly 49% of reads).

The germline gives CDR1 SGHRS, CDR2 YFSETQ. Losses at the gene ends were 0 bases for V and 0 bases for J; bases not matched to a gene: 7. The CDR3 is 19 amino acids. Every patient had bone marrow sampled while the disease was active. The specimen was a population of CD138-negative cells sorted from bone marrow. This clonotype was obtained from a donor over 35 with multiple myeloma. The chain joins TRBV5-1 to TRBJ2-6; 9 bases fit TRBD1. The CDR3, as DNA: TGCGCCAGCAGCTTGGGTACAGGGGGCAGCCTCTCTGGGGCCAACGTCCTGACTTTC. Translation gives CASSLGTGGSLSGANVLTF.